This T cell receptor beta chain was retrieved from a study of cytomegalovirus exposure and HLA in healthy donors. About this clone: Its antigen is as yet unknown.

PCR was performed using 60 Vbeta and 13 Jbeta primers. Data came from immunoSEQ multiplex PCR; TCRdb stores just in-frame clones and leaves some out. Its table records approximately 120,000 clones. Overall study results and limits: Accounts indicate the classifier identified cytomegalovirus status with strong specificity and sensitivity. In an earlier analysis, in several hundred donors, most V segments appeared productive either ~87% or ~30% of the time. The number of N-insertions in an Asian-associated ancestry cluster was reportedly below the roughly 700-donor mean in a later analysis.

The CDR3 loop spans 13 amino acids. Germline V gives CDR1 SGHTA, CDR2 FQGNSA. The trim removed 4 bases at V and 10 bases at J, leaving 7 bases unmatched. The source of this sequence is a man aged 25 to 45 in good health and CMV-seronegative. The specimen sequenced was PBMCs. The genes are TRBV7-2 and TRBJ2-1; 7 positions agree with TRBD1. The chain's CDR3 is CASSSGPRGEQFF. The CDR3 region has the DNA TGTGCCAGCAGCTCCGGGCCCAGGGGGGAGCAGTTCTTC. Using reference TRBV7-2 and TRBJ2-1 for the parts outside the CDR3, the full variable domain is GAGVSQSPSNKVTEKGKDVELRCDPISGHTALYWYRQSLGQGLEFLIYFQGNSAPDKSGLPSDRFSAERTGGSVSTLTIQRTQQEDSAVYLCASSSGPRGEQFFGPGTRLTVL.